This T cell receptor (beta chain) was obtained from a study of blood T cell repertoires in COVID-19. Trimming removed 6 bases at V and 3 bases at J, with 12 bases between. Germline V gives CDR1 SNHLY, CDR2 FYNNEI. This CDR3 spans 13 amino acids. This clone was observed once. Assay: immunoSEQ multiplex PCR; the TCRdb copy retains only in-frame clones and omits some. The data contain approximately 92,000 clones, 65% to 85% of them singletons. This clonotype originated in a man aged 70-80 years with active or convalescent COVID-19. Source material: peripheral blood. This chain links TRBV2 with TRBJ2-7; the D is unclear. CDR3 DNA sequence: TGTGCCAGCAGCCGGGTGGTTAACTACGAGCAGTACTTC. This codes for CASSRVVNYEQYF. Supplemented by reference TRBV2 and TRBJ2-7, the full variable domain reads EPEVTQTPSHQVTQMGQEVILRCVPISNHLYFYWYRQILGQKVEFLVSFYNNEISEKSEIFDDQFSVERPDGSNFTLKIRSTKLEDSAMYFCASSRVVNYEQYFGPGTRLTVT.